This T cell receptor beta chain was identified in a study of T cells in Graves' hyperthyroidism and ophthalmopathy. In the study overall: At the time of initial diagnosis and before any treatment, peripheral blood was collected.

RNA transcripts provided the source from which TCR beta CDR3 regions were amplified. An initial round of RT-PCR targeting the TCR CDR3 relied on the HTBI primer set. TCRdb called the multiplex PCR reads again in MiXCR, with one record for every CDR3 protein. The data show fewer than 350,000 distinct CDR3 sequences, with roughly 19% seen just once and less than 45% held by the top ten. V trimming: 5 bases; J trimming: 0 bases; junction bases outside the gene matches: 10. The CDR3 consists of 17 residues. Germline CDR1 LNHDA, CDR2 SQIVND (reference sequence). The diagnoses drew upon clinical symptoms, serum thyroxine and TRAb, thyroid ultrasound and orbital computed tomography. Whole-study findings and limits: The model predicted ophthalmopathy a median around seven months before onset.

Details on this clonotype: The antigen is unknown.

The V call is TRBV19, the J call TRBJ1-5, with 7 bases matching TRBD1. The source is a man aged 45-65 years with Graves' ophthalmopathy. The sample taken for sequencing was blood. CDR3 region: CASSWTGMSDSNQPQHF. CDR3 nucleotide sequence: TGTGCCAGTAGTTGGACAGGTATGTCAGATAGCAATCAGCCCCAGCATTTT. The entire variable domain, with the rest obtained from reference TRBV19 and TRBJ1-5, is as follows: DGGITQSPKYLFRKEGQNVTLSCEQNLNHDAMYWYRQDPGQGLRLIYYSQIVNDFQKGDIAEGYSVSREKKESFPLTVTSAQKNPTAFYLCASSWTGMSDSNQPQHFGDGTRLSIL.